The 11 T cell receptor beta chains presented below share a single source sample, sequenced in a study of OX40 agonist ivuxolimab in advanced cancers. Measured with immunoSEQ multiplex PCR; TCRdb has only the in-frame clones, and not every one. The sample records 80,000 or so clones, 70% to 90% being singletons. The source material was CD4+ or CD8+ T cells sorted from blood, sampled in a trial of the OX40 agonist ivuxolimab. All receptors derive from an adult with an advanced solid tumor such as melanoma, head and neck, liver or kidney cancer.

This clone has a handful of counts. The rearrangement joins TRBV15 to TRBJ2-3; D is ambiguous. V gave up 1 base and J gave up 4 bases, with 3 bases separating them. The CDR3 consists of 12 residues. The V gene's germline CDR1 is LNHNV and CDR2 YYDKDF (reference sequence). Here the CDR3 reads CATSRAADTQYF. The CDR3 DNA reads TGTGCCACCAGCAGAGCAGCAGATACGCAGTATTTT.

The chain has TRBV19 and TRBJ1-1; 7 bases fit TRBD1. The CDR3 is made up of 16 amino acids. Per the germline V gene, CDR1 is LNHDA and CDR2 is SQIVND (reference sequence). V was pared by 2 bases and J by 0 bases, with 6 bases of the junction left unmatched. The CDR3: CASSIKADRVNTEAFF. Here the CDR3 DNA reads TGTGCCAGTAGTATAAAAGCTGACAGGGTGAACACTGAAGCTTTCTTT.

The chain joins TRBV6-5 to TRBJ2-5; no firm D call. The closer fit of TRBJ2-7 to the DNA end suggests the J call may be wrong. There are 11 residues in the CDR3. The germline V gene has CDR1 MNHEY and CDR2 SVGAGI. The CDR3 loop is CASRGSYEQYF. The CDR3 bases are TGTGCCAGCAGGGGTTCCTACGAGCAGTACTTC.

The CDR3 loop reads CASSLWGSNQPQHF. DNA of the CDR3: TGTGCCAGCAGCTTGTGGGGAAGCAATCAGCCCCAGCATTTT. The rearrangement joins TRBV5-6 to TRBJ1-5; D unresolved. Germline assignment: CDR1 SGHDT and CDR2 YYEEEE. This CDR3 contains 14 residues. V dropped 1 base and J dropped 1 base, with 6 bases sitting between them.

The rearrangement links TRBV18 to TRBJ2-7; 8 nucleotides align to TRBD1. Losses at the gene ends were 4 bases for V and 5 bases for J; bases not matched to a gene: 1. Looked up from germline, CDR1 is KGHSH and CDR2 is LQKENI. The CDR3 runs 12 residues. In DNA form, the CDR3 reads TGTGCCAGCTCACGACAGGGGCACGAGCAGTACTTC. As protein: CASSRQGHEQYF.

This clone was found once. This chain connects TRBV4-3 to TRBJ2-5; the D gene is possibly TRBD2 (6 bases). V was shortened by 0 bases and J by 13 bases, with 15 bases between the two germline ends. The germline V gene encodes CDR1 LGHNA and CDR2 YSLEER. The CDR3 is 13 amino acids. Here the CDR3 DNA reads TGCGCCAGCAGCCAAGAAGGCGGGACGGCCAGGTACTTC. Protein sequence: CASSQEGGTARYF.

The rearrangement uses TRBV6-1 and TRBJ1-2; the D is unclear. The CDR3 runs to 12 residues. CDR1 is MNHNS and CDR2 is SASEGT in the germline V gene. Deletions cut 7 bases from V and 4 bases from J, with 10 bases between. This chain's CDR3 is CASTAGGYGYTF. The CDR3 region has the DNA TGTGCCAGCACAGCCGGCGGCTATGGCTACACCTTC.

This rearrangement joins TRBV5-5 to TRBJ2-3; 7 bases align to TRBD1. The CDR3 contains 17 residues. V dropped 0 bases and J dropped 6; count of bases not matched to a gene: 13. Per the germline V gene, CDR1 is SGHKS and CDR2 is YYEKEE (reference sequence). Here the CDR3 reads CASSLGQGAQSRDTQYF. The CDR3 DNA follows: TGTGCCAGCAGCTTGGGACAGGGAGCTCAATCTCGGGATACGCAGTATTTT.

V and J are TRBV28 and TRBJ1-5, with D perhaps matching TRBD1 (5 bases). Germline V gene data show CDR1 as MDHEN and CDR2 as SYDVKM. The CDR3 covers 16 residues. The V end was cut by 6 bases, the J end by 6 bases, with 21 bases between. CDR3 residues: CASRPNGGGKGQPQHF. The DNA of the CDR3 is TGTGCCAGCAGGCCAAACGGGGGGGGTAAAGGTCAGCCCCAGCATTTT.

The table lists this clone with a few counts. The chain has TRBV2 and TRBJ1-2; no reliable D call. V was pared by 2 bases and J by 4 bases, with 5 bases between. Germline V lookup: CDR1 SNHLY, CDR2 FYNNEI. This CDR3 spans 12 amino acids. The CDR3, as DNA: TGTGCCAGCAGTGAAACGGGCTATGGCTACACCTTC. It translates to CASSETGYGYTF. Complete variable domain (other parts from reference TRBV2 and TRBJ1-2): EPEVTQTPSHQVTQMGQEVILRCVPISNHLYFYWYRQILGQKVEFLVSFYNNEISEKSEIFDDQFSVERPDGSNFTLKIRSTKLEDSAMYFCASSETGYGYTFGSGTRLTVV.

J is TRBJ1-6 and V is TRBV5-4; TRBD1 matches 12 bases. V dropped 4 bases and J dropped 7; count of bases not matched to a gene: 9. CDR1 is SGHNT and CDR2 is YYREEE in the germline V gene (reference sequence). The CDR3 is made up of 17 amino acids. This CDR3 reads CASSTTGTGGSNSPLHF. CDR3 coding DNA: TGTGCCAGCAGCACCACCGGGACAGGGGGCTCCAATTCACCCCTCCACTTT.